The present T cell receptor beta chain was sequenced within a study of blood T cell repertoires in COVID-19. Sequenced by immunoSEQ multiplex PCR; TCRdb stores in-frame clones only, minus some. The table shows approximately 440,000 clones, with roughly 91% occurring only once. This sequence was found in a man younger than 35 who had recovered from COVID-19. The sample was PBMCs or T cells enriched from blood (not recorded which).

CDR3 loop: CASSLAGGAGSDYEQYF. CDR3 nucleotide sequence: TGTGCCAGCAGTTTAGCGGGGGGCGCCGGTTCCGACTACGAGCAGTACTTC. The gene calls are TRBV28 and TRBJ2-7; TRBD2 matches 8 bases. Trimming took 2 bases from V and 3 from J; bases not matched to a gene: 12. This CDR3 is built from 17 residues. The germline V gene has CDR1 MDHEN and CDR2 SYDVKM.